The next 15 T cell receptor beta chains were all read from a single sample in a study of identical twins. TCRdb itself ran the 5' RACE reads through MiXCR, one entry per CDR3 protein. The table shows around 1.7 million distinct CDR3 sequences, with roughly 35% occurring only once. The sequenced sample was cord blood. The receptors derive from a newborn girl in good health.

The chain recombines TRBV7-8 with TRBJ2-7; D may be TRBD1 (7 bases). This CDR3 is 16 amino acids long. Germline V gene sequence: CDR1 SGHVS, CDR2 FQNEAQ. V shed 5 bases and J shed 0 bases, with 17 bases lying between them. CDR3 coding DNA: TGTGCCAGCAGCCCCACCCGGGGGACAGTCTCCTACGAGCAGTACTTC. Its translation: CASSPTRGTVSYEQYF.

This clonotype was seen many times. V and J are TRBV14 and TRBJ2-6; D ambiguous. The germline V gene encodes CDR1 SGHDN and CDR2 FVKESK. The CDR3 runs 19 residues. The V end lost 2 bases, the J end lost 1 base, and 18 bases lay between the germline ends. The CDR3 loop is CASSQFPDHDRSGANVLTF. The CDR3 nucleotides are TGTGCCAGCAGCCAATTTCCCGACCACGACCGTTCTGGGGCCAACGTCCTGACTTTC.

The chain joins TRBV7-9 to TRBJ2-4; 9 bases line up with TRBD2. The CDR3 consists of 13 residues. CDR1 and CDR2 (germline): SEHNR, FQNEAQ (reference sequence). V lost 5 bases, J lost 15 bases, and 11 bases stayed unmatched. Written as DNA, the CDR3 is TGTGCCAGCAGCCCGTACCAGCGGGGGGCATTGTACTTC. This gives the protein CASSPYQRGALYF.

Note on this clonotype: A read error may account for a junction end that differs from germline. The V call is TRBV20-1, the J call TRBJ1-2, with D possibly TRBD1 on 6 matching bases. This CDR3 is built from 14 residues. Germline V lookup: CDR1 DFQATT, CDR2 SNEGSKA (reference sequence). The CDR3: CSAGDGTSNYGYTF. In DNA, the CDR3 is TGCAGTGCTGGAGACGGGACATCTAACTATGGCTACACCTTC.

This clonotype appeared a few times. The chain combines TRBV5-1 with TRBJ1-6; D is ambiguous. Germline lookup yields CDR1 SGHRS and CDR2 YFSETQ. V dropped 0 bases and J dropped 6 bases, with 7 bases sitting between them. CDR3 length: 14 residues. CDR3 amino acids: CASSLVGSNSPLHF. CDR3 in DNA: TGCGCCAGCAGCTTGGTCGGAAGTAATTCACCCCTCCACTTT.

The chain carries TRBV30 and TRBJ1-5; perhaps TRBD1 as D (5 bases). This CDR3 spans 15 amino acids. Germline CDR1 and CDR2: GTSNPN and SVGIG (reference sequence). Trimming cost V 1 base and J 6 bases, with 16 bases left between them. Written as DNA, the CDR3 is TGTGCCTGGAGTGGGGCCAAAGTAAGGGGTCAGCCCCAGCATTTT. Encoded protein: CAWSGAKVRGQPQHF.

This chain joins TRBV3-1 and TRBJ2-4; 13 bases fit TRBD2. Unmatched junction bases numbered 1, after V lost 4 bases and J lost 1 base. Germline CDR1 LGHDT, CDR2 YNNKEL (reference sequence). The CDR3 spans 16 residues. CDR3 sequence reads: CASSPTSGGAKNIQYF. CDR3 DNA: TGTGCCAGCAGCCCGACTAGCGGGGGGGCCAAAAACATTCAGTACTTC.

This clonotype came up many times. The CDR3, as DNA: TGTGCCAGCAGCCAATTTAAACAGGGCCGGTCCAACTATGGCTACACCTTC. It specifies CASSQFKQGRSNYGYTF. The V gene is TRBV14, the J gene TRBJ1-2; D possibly corresponds to TRBD1 (6 bases). Trimming took 2 bases from V and 2 from J, leaving 18 bases between them. CDR1 and CDR2 from the germline V gene are SGHDN and FVKESK. This CDR3 is built from 17 residues. The whole variable domain, remainder taken from reference TRBV14 and TRBJ1-2, is EAGVTQFPSHSVIEKGQTVTLRCDPISGHDNLYWYRRVMGKEIKFLLHFVKESKQDESGMPNNRFLAERTGGTYSTLKVQPAELEDSGVYFCASSQFKQGRSNYGYTFGSGTRLTVV.

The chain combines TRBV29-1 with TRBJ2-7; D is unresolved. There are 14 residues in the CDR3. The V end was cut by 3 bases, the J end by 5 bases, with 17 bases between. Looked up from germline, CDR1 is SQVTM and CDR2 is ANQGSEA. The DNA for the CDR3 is TGCAGCGTTGAGGCGGACCTGTCCCCCAACGAGCAGTACTTC. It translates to CSVEADLSPNEQYF.

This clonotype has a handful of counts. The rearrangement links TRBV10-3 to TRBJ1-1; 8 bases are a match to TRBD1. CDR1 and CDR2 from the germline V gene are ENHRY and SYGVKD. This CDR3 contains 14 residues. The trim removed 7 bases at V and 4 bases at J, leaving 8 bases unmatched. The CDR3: CAIKQDREGTEAFF. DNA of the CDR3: TGTGCCATCAAACAGGACAGGGAGGGCACTGAAGCTTTCTTT.

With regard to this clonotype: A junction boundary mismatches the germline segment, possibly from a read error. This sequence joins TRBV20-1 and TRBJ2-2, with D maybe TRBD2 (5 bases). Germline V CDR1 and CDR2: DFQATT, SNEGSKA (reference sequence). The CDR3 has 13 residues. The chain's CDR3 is CSARDPVSGELIF. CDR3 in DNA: TGCAGTGCTAGAGATCCCGTCTCCGGGGAGCTGATTTTT.

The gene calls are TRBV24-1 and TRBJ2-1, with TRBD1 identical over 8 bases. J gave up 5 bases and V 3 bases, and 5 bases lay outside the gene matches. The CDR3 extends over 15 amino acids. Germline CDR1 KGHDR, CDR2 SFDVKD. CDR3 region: CATSDTRTGNNEQFF. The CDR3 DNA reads TGTGCCACCAGTGATACCCGGACAGGGAACAATGAGCAGTTCTTC.

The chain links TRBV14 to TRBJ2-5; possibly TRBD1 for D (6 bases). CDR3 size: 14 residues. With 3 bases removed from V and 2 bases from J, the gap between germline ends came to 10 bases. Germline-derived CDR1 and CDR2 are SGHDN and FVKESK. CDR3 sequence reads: CASSQNRAQETQYF. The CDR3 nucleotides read TGTGCCAGCAGCCAGAACAGGGCACAAGAGACCCAGTACTTC.

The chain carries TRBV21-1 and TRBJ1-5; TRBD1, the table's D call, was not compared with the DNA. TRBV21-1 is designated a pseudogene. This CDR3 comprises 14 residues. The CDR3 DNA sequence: TGTGTCAGCAGCAGACAGGGAGCAAATCAGCCCCAGCATTTT. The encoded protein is CVSSRQGANQPQHF.

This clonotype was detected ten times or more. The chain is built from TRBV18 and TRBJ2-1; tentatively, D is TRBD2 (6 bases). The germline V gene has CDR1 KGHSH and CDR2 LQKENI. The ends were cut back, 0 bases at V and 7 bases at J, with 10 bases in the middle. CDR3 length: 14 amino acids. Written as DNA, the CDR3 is TGTGCCAGCTCACCACCGACGGGGAGGAATGAGCAGTTCTTC. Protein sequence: CASSPPTGRNEQFF.